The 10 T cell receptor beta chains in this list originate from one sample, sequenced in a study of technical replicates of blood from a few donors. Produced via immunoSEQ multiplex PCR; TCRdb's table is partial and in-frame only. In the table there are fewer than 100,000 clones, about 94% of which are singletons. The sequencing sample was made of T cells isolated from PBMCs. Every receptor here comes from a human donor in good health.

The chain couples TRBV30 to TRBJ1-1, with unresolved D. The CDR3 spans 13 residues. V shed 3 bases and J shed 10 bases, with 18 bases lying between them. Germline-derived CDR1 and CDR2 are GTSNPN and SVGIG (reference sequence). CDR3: CAWSVYSGCGAFF. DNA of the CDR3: TGTGCCTGGAGCGTTTACAGCGGTTGCGGAGCTTTCTTT.

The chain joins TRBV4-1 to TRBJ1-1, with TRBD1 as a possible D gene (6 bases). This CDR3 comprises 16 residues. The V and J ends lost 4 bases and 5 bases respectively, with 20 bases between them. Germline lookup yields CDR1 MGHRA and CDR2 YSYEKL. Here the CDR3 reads CASSLGTRAVATEAFF. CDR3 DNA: TGCGCCAGCAGCCTCGGGACAAGGGCCGTGGCGACTGAAGCTTTCTTT.

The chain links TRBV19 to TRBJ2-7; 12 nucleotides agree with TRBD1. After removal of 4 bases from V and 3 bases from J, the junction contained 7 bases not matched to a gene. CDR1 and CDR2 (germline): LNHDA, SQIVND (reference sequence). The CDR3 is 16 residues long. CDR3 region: CASSTPRDRGLYEQYF. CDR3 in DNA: TGTGCCAGTAGTACCCCCCGGGACAGGGGGCTCTACGAGCAGTACTTC.

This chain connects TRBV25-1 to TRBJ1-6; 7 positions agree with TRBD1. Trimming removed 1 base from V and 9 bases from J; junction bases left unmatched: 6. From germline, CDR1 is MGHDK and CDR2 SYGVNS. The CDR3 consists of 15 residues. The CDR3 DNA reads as TGTGCCAGCAGTGAATTTAAGGGGGCTCCTTCACCCCTCCACTTT. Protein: CASSEFKGAPSPLHF.

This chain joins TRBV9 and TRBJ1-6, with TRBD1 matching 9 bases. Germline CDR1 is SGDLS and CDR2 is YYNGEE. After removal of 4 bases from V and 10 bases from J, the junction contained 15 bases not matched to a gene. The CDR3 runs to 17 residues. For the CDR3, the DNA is TGTGCCAGCAGCCTATCACAAACCGGGACAGGGCGATCACCCCTCCACTTT. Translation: CASSLSQTGTGRSPLHF.

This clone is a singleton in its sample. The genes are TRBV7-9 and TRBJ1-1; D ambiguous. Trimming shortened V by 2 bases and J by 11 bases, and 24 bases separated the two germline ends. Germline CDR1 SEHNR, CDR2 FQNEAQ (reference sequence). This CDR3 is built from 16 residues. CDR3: CASSLFEVGRRGWAFF. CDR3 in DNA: TGTGCCAGCAGCTTATTCGAAGTAGGGAGGCGAGGATGGGCTTTCTTT.

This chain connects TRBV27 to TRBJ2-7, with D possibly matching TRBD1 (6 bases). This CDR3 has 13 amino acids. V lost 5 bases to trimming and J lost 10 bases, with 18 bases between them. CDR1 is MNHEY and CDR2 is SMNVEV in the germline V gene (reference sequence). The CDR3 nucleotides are TGTGCCAGCAGTCCAGCCCAGGGGCCGGGTCAGTACTTC. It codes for CASSPAQGPGQYF.

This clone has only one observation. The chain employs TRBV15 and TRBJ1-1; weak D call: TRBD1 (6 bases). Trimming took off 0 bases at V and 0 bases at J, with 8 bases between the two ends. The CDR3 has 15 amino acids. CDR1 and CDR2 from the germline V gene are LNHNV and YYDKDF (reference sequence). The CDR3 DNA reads TGTGCCACCAGCAGAGACGAGGGGGTGAACACTGAAGCTTTCTTT. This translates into CATSRDEGVNTEAFF.

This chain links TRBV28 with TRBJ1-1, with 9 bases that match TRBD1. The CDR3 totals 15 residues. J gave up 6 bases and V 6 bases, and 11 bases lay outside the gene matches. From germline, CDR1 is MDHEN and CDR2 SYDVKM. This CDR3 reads CASSLDRGTRAEAFF. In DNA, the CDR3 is TGTGCCAGCAGCTTGGACAGGGGCACGAGGGCTGAAGCTTTCTTT. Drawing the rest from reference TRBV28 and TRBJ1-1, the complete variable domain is DVKVTQSSRYLVKRTGEKVFLECVQDMDHENMFWYRQDPGLGLRLIYFSYDVKMKEKGDIPEGYSVSREKKERFSLILESASTNQTSMYLCASSLDRGTRAEAFFGQGTRLTVV.

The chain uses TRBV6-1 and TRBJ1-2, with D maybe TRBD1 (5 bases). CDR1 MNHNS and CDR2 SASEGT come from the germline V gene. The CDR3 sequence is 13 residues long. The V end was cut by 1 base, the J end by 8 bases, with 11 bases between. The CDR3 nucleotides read TGTGCCAGCAGTGAAGGACAGTGGGGCGGCTACACCTTC. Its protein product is CASSEGQWGGYTF.